This TCR beta chain was profiled in a study of human T cells and chemical hapten exposure. This clonotype was detected many times. Specified time point: patch test 1, 2 weeks after DPC sensitization. Specified treatment: therapeutic diphenylcyclopropenone sensitization with weekly scalp DPC. TCRdb used MiXCR to reprocess the RACE reads, holding one entry per CDR3 protein. Among some 400,000 distinct CDR3 sequences listed, 4.8% were seen once. Trimming shortened V by 5 bases and J by 1 base, and 10 bases separated the two germline ends. The CDR3 is 14 residues long. The V gene's germline CDR1 is SGHVS and CDR2 FQNEAQ.

The source material was whole blood, sampled in connection with sensitization to the hapten diphenylcyclopropenone (DPC). V is TRBV7-8 and J is TRBJ2-3; D could derive from TRBD1 or TRBD2 (5 bases each). The TCR comes from a woman aged 50 to 60 with alopecia areata. Some clones in this sample may be carry-over from other donors' samples. CDR3 residues: CASSPRGGTDTQYF. CDR3 coding DNA: TGTGCCAGCAGCCCTAGAGGGGGCACAGATACGCAGTATTTT.